These 14 T cell receptor beta chains were all obtained from the same sample, sequenced in a study of regulatory T cells in long-lasting Graves disease. Relying on iRepertoire HTBI primers and Arm-PCR of CDR3 regions, the team built TCR beta libraries. Each CDR3 protein is one row after TCRdb ran MiXCR on the multiplex PCR reads. This table holds 580,000 or so distinct CDR3 sequences, 15% to 20% found once. Time point meaning: newly diagnosed GD, antithyroid drugs for less than 3 months. Construction of the TCR library relied on RNA isolated from PBMCs. These data are also associated with another study on T cells in Graves' hyperthyroidism and ophthalmopathy.

Sequenced material: peripheral blood mononuclear cells (PBMCs), taken at new diagnosis, from a patient treated with antithyroid drugs. The receptors come from a man aged 18 to 29 with Graves disease.

The chain links TRBV29-1 to TRBJ2-7, with 8 positions matching TRBD1. Germline V lookup: CDR1 SQVTM, CDR2 ANQGSEA. The ends lost 3 bases at V and 6 bases at J; junction bases unmatched: 7. The CDR3 loop spans 13 amino acids. This chain's CDR3 is CSVDAQGAGEQYF. The DNA of the CDR3 is TGCAGCGTTGATGCGCAGGGGGCCGGCGAGCAGTACTTC.

This clonotype has a count of ten or more. This chain links TRBV7-9 with TRBJ2-5, with D perhaps TRBD1 (6 bases). Trimming took off 6 bases at V and 5 bases at J, with 25 bases between the two ends. The CDR3 loop spans 17 amino acids. Germline loops: CDR1 SEHNR, CDR2 FQNEAQ (reference sequence). DNA of the CDR3: TGTGCCAGCAGACATCCCGGAGACCAGGGGCGTAAGGAGACCCAGTACTTC. The encoded protein is CASRHPGDQGRKETQYF.

This clonotype has at least ten counts. This rearrangement joins TRBV12-3 or TRBV12-4 to TRBJ1-5, with D unclear. Trimming cost V 3 bases and J 2 bases, with 8 bases left between them. The CDR3 is 14 residues long. This chain's CDR3 is CASSLQGRNQPQHF. Written as DNA, the CDR3 is TGTGCCAGCAGTTTGCAAGGACGCAATCAGCCCCAGCATTTT.

The chain couples TRBV6-1 to TRBJ1-2; 7 bases are shared with TRBD1. V gave up 6 bases and J gave up 1 base; unmatched junction bases: 11. Germline V gives CDR1 MNHNS, CDR2 SASEGT. The length of the CDR3 is 16 residues. The CDR3 is CASSLQWTGDNYGYTF. The CDR3 DNA sequence: TGTGCCAGCAGCCTACAGTGGACAGGTGATAACTATGGCTACACCTTC.

Note on this clonotype: This may be a read error: a much more frequent sequence differs by one nucleotide. The chain combines TRBV12-3 or TRBV12-4 with TRBJ2-6, with a possible D match to TRBD1 (5 bases). The CDR3 consists of 15 residues. The CDR3 protein is CASSLTESGANALTF. The CDR3 coding sequence is TGTGCCAGCAGCCTAACAGAGTCTGGGGCCAACGCCCTGACTTTC.

This clonotype occurred a few times. This rearrangement joins TRBV18 to TRBJ2-3, with D unresolved. Trimming shortened V by 1 base and J by 3 bases, and 8 bases separated the two germline ends. Germline V gene lookup returns CDR1 KGHSH and CDR2 LQKENI. This CDR3 spans 14 amino acids. This chain's CDR3 is CASSPRYETDTQYF. The CDR3 DNA is TGTGCCAGCTCACCACGATATGAGACAGATACGCAGTATTTT. Complete variable domain (other parts from reference TRBV18 and TRBJ2-3): NAGVMQNPRHLVRRRGQEARLRCSPMKGHSHVYWYRQLPEEGLKFMVYLQKENIIDESGMPKERFSAEFPKEGPSILRIQQVVRGDSAAYFCASSPRYETDTQYFGPGTRLTVL.

This clonotype was detected many times. DNA for the CDR3: TGTGCCAGCAGTCTCCGGGAAACCGGGGGCAATGAGCAGTTCTTC. Protein sequence: CASSLRETGGNEQFF. The V gene is TRBV27, the J gene TRBJ2-1, with TRBD2 as a possible D gene (6 bases). CDR3 size: 15 residues. Germline V gene sequence: CDR1 MNHEY, CDR2 SMNVEV (reference sequence). Trimming stripped 5 bases from V and 6 bases from J, with 17 bases between.

This clonotype came up many times. The chain employs TRBV5-1 and TRBJ2-2; 10 bases map to TRBD2. The germline gives CDR1 SGHRS, CDR2 YFSETQ. Trimming removed 4 bases from V and 1 base from J; junction bases left unmatched: 4. CDR3 size: 16 residues. CDR3 amino acids: CASSRTSGMNTGELFF. Written as DNA, the CDR3 is TGCGCCAGCAGCAGGACTAGCGGTATGAACACCGGGGAGCTGTTTTTT. The entire variable domain, with the rest obtained from reference TRBV5-1 and TRBJ2-2, is as follows: KAGVTQTPRYLIKTRGQQVTLSCSPISGHRSVSWYQQTPGQGLQFLFEYFSETQRNKGNFPGRFSGRQFSNSRSEMNVSTLELGDSALYLCASSRTSGMNTGELFFGEGSRLTVL.

The CDR3 here is CASSGSGRVDNEQFF. The CDR3 bases are TGCGCCAGCAGCGGGTCCGGGAGGGTCGACAATGAGCAGTTCTTC. This rearrangement joins TRBV10-1 to TRBJ2-1; TRBD2 agrees at 8 bases. There are 15 residues in the CDR3. The J segment lost 5 bases and the V segment lost 6 bases, leaving 9 bases of the junction unmatched. Germline-derived CDR1 and CDR2 are WNHNN and SYGVQD (reference sequence).

The genes are TRBV29-1 and TRBJ1-2, with 8 bases aligning to TRBD1. Germline V gives CDR1 SQVTM, CDR2 ANQGSEA. CDR3 length: 12 residues. J lost 6 bases, V lost 3 bases, and 3 bases had no gene match. The CDR3 DNA follows: TGCAGCGTTGAGGACAGGGATCATGGCTACACCTTC. Its translation: CSVEDRDHGYTF.

This clonotype was counted many times. This chain links TRBV27 with TRBJ2-2; D gene uncertain. Germline V gene lookup returns CDR1 MNHEY and CDR2 SMNVEV (reference sequence). Trimming took off 3 bases at V and 3 bases at J, with 8 bases between the two ends. CDR3 length: 14 residues. CDR3 coding DNA: TGTGCCAGCAGTTTGATAGGGTACACCGGGGAGCTGTTTTTT. Protein product: CASSLIGYTGELFF.

This clonotype has ten or more counts. J is TRBJ2-7 and V is TRBV30; 7 bases match TRBD1. From germline, CDR1 is GTSNPN and CDR2 SVGIG (reference sequence). With 4 bases clipped from V and 2 bases from J, the junction kept 14 bases outside the gene matches. The CDR3 is made up of 16 amino acids. CDR3 region: CAWNLGWPGGTYEQYF. CDR3 nucleotides: TGTGCCTGGAACCTAGGGTGGCCAGGGGGTACCTACGAGCAGTACTTC.

About this clonotype itself: One base away lies a much larger clone, so this may be a sequencing read error. The chain is built from TRBV12-3 or TRBV12-4 and TRBJ2-6; D gene ambiguous. Trimming removed 4 bases from V and 2 bases from J, with 18 bases in between. There are 18 residues in the CDR3. The CDR3 coding sequence is TGTGCCAGCAGTTCATTCTGGGTCACACGTACTGGGGCCAACGTCCTGACTTTC. Translated: CASSSFWVTRTGANVLTF.

This clonotype was observed at least ten times. CDR3 sequence reads: CASSPPTGTGKNIQYF. CDR3 sequence (DNA): TGTGCCAGCAGCCCCCCTACAGGGACAGGCAAAAACATTCAGTACTTC. This chain joins TRBV7-6 and TRBJ2-4, with TRBD1 identical over 8 bases. Germline trimming cut 5 bases from V and 3 bases from J; bases unmatched to any gene: 9. Per the germline V gene, CDR1 is SGHVS and CDR2 is FNYEAQ. The CDR3 is made up of 16 amino acids.